Here is one T cell receptor beta chain with its context. Germline CDR1 SGHTA, CDR2 FQGNSA. V lost 1 base and J lost 9; bases outside the gene matches: 2. The CDR3 length is 13 residues. This sample is part of a study of blood T cell repertoires in COVID-19. The method was immunoSEQ multiplex PCR; TCRdb's version includes in-frame clones alone and lacks a portion of them. The sample has about 240,000 clones, around 87% seen once. The source material was peripheral blood. The V call is TRBV7-2, the J call TRBJ2-1, with 8 bases lining up with TRBD2. The source of this sequence is an older woman with active or convalescent COVID-19. The CDR3 here is CASSLGGGLEQFF. CDR3 sequence (DNA): TGTGCCAGCAGCTTAGGCGGGGGGCTTGAGCAGTTCTTC.